This TCR beta chain was observed in a study of T cell responses to AZD1222 COVID-19 vaccine. In the case of this clone: What it binds is not known.

Sequencing was performed with immunoSEQ multiplex PCR; in TCRdb, only in-frame clones are kept and a portion is missing. Found here are more than 40,000 clones, around 90% of them singletons; the top ten hold roughly 35%. CDR3 length: 15 amino acids. Trimming cost V 4 bases and J 1 base, with 13 bases left between them. Germline loops: CDR1 SEHNR, CDR2 FQNEAQ (reference sequence). Study conclusions and caveats: Most donors were white British, females outnumbered males, and clonal diversity was possibly underestimated.

This specimen was peripheral blood, taken 28 days after the second AZD1222 dose. The source of this sequence is an adult who received the AZD1222 COVID-19 vaccine. The chain combines TRBV7-9 with TRBJ2-5, with unresolved D. The CDR3 is CASSSELLIQETQYF. DNA of the CDR3: TGTGCCAGCAGCTCGGAACTGCTGATCCAAGAGACCCAGTACTTC. The variable domain in full, with the rest retrieved from reference TRBV7-9 and TRBJ2-5, is DTGVSQNPRHKITKRGQNVTFRCDPISEHNRLYWYRQTLGQGPEFLTYFQNEAQLEKSRLLSDRFSAERPKGSFSTLEIQRTEQGDSAMYLCASSSELLIQETQYFGPGTRLLVL.